This T cell receptor (beta chain) was observed in a study of cytomegalovirus exposure and HLA in healthy donors. This clone was detected only a few times. Its target is unknown. The CDR3 is made up of 14 amino acids. The germline V and J ends were trimmed by 5 bases and 0 bases, with 10 bases remaining between them. The germline V gene has CDR1 MNHEY and CDR2 SMNVEV (reference sequence). PCR was performed using 60 Vbeta and 13 Jbeta primers. The repertoire was sequenced with immunoSEQ multiplex PCR; TCRdb's copy has only in-frame clones and lacks some. The sample includes around 150,000 clones, about three fifths of them seen just once. Study findings and constraints: It was reported in a later analysis that an Asian-associated ancestry cluster showed fewer N-insertions than the approximately 700-donor mean. As a later analysis revealed, the rate of TCR association differed by HLA locus, with DRB1 most and HLA-C fewest. 16,951 TCR beta sequences were associated with HLA alleles at 0.05 false discovery rate in a later analysis. Within an earlier analysis, most TCR beta V segments proved productive either about 90% or about 30% of the time.

The sample taken for sequencing was PBMCs. The chain recombines TRBV27 with TRBJ1-2; the D is unclear. The source of this sequence is a woman in her sixties or seventies in good health and CMV-seropositive. Written as DNA, the CDR3 is TGTGCCAGCAGTCCCCTCTTGTCTAACTATGGCTACACCTTC. Its translation: CASSPLLSNYGYTF.